This is a list of T cell receptor beta chains from one sample in a study of T-cell memory formation after mild COVID-19. Via MiXCR, TCRdb re-called the 5' RACE reads, giving one row per CDR3 protein. The table has under 700,000 distinct CDR3 sequences, roughly 22% seen once. Sequenced sample: PBMCs or a T cell subset sorted from them (not recorded which). Every receptor here comes from an adult woman who had mild COVID-19 (a few samples of this study predate the infection). Cell type and time point are not known. Each CDR3 is given with its conserved first and last residue. The D gene is left open where the match is weak. Clone sizes are given selectively: once, few, many, or a class where the clone is expanded.

v_gene	abundance	j_gene	d_gene	CDR3aa	CDR3nt
TRBV7-2	.	TRBJ2-1	TRBD2	CASSLPGGSGRNEQFF	TGTGCCAGCAGCTTACCCGGTGGTAGCGGGAGAAATGAGCAGTTCTTC
TRBV15	few	TRBJ1-2	.	CATSTDGYGYTF	TGTGCCACCAGCACGGATGGCTATGGCTACACCTTC
TRBV29-1	few	TRBJ2-2	.	CSVRTGNPGELFF	TGCAGCGTTCGGACCGGTAACCCCGGGGAGCTGTTTTTT
TRBV6-6	.	TRBJ1-1	.	CASSYSDTLNTEAFF	TGTGCCAGCAGTTACTCGGACACTCTGAACACTGAAGCTTTCTTT
TRBV11-2	few	TRBJ2-7	.	CASSLGGPAYEQYF	TGTGCCAGCAGCTTAGGCGGTCCAGCCTACGAGCAGTACTTC
TRBV24-1	.	TRBJ2-2	.	CATSDLKGLSNTGELFF	TGTGCCACCAGTGATTTGAAGGGGCTTTCGAACACCGGGGAGCTGTTTTTT
TRBV18	few	TRBJ1-1	.	CASSQGIDTEAFF	TGTGCCAGCTCACAGGGGATCGACACTGAAGCTTTCTTT
TRBV7-9	few	TRBJ2-7	.	CASSSTDAYEQYF	TGTGCCAGCAGCTCGACAGATGCCTACGAGCAGTACTTC
TRBV6-1	.	TRBJ1-5	.	CASSEASGAMSQPQHF	TGTGCCAGCAGTGAAGCATCAGGGGCTATGAGTCAGCCCCAGCATTTT
TRBV20-1	.	TRBJ2-1	TRBD2	CSAPTSGRVFEQFF	TGCAGTGCTCCGACTAGCGGGAGAGTGTTTGAGCAGTTCTTC
TRBV4-1	.	TRBJ2-7	TRBD1	CASSHLQGGHEQYF	TGCGCCAGCAGCCACCTACAGGGGGGCCACGAGCAGTACTTC
TRBV4-1	.	TRBJ1-5	.	CASSQGVGTKPQHF	TGCGCCAGCAGCCAAGGCGTGGGCACAAAGCCCCAGCATTTT
TRBV2	.	TRBJ1-5	.	CASSDLPGTGDQPQHF	TGTGCCAGCAGTGATTTACCGGGGACGGGCGATCAGCCCCAGCATTTT
TRBV7-9	few	TRBJ2-7	.	CASSDRDTLYEQYF	TGTGCCAGCAGCGATAGGGACACGCTCTACGAGCAGTACTTC
TRBV7-9	.	TRBJ2-2	.	CASSLEGFQAGELFF	TGTGCCAGCAGCTTAGAGGGATTTCAGGCCGGGGAGCTGTTTTTT
TRBV29-1	once	TRBJ2-1	.	CSAKSAGANEEQFF	TGCAGCGCCAAGTCGGCGGGGGCTAATGAAGAGCAGTTCTTC
TRBV7-9	few	TRBJ2-1	TRBD1	CASSLRGQADLNEQFF	TGTGCCAGCAGCCTCCGAGGACAGGCCGACTTAAATGAGCAGTTCTTC